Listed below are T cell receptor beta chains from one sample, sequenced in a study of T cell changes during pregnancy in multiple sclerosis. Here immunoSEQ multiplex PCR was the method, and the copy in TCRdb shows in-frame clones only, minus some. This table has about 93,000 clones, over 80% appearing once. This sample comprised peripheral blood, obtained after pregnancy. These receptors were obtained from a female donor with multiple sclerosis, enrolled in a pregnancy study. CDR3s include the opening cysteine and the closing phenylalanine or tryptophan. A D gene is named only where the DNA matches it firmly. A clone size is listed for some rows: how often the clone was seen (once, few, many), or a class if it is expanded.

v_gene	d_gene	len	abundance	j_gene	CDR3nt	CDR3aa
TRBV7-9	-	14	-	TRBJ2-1	TGTGCCAGCAGCCCAGGGGCCGGGTACAATGAGCAGTTCTTC	CASSPGAGYNEQFF
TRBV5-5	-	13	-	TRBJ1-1	TGTGCCAGCAGCGGGTCCCGTGCGGGTGAAGCTTTCTTT	CASSGSRAGEAFF
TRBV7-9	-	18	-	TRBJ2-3	TGTGCCAGCAGCTTAGGACTAGGGGCTCCGGCTGGCACAGATACGCAGTATTTT	CASSLGLGAPAGTDTQYF
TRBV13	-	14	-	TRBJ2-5	TGTGCCAGCAGCGCCCGACAGCTCCAAGAGACCCAGTACTTC	CASSARQLQETQYF
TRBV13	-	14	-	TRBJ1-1	TGTGCCAGCAGAGCGGGCGGAATTTCGACTGAAGCTTTCTTT	CASRAGGISTEAFF
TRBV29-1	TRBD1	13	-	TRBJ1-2	TGCAGCGTCAAAGACAGGGGTGACTATGGCTACACCTTC	CSVKDRGDYGYTF
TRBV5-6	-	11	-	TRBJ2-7	TGTGCCAGCAGCACCGGGGGCGAGCAGTACTTC	CASSTGGEQYF
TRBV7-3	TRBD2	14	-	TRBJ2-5	TGTGCCAGCAGCCCCGGGACTAGCATCGAGACCCAGTACTTC	CASSPGTSIETQYF
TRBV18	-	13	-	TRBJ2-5	TGTGCCAGCTCACCACCGGTCCGGGAGACCCAGTACTTC	CASSPPVRETQYF
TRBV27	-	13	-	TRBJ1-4	TGTGCCAGCAGTTTGACAGGTCTGGAAAAACTGTTTTTT	CASSLTGLEKLFF
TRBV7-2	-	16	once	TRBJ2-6	TGTGCCAGCAGCTTAACGGAGAGCTCTGGGGCCAACGTCCTGACTTTC	CASSLTESSGANVLTF
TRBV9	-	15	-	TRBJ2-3	TGTGCCAGCAGCGACGGGCCGGGAGAACCGGATACGCAGTATTTT	CASSDGPGEPDTQYF
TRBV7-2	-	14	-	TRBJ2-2	TGTGCCAGCAGCTCATTTAGGAACACCGGGGAGCTGTTTTTT	CASSSFRNTGELFF
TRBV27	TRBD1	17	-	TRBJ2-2	TGTGCCAGCAGCTCCGTGTGGGACAGGGGTCGCACCGGGGAGCTGTTTTTT	CASSSVWDRGRTGELFF
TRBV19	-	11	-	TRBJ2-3	TGTGCCAGCGGGGGAGGATTCACGCAGTATTTT	CASGGGFTQYF
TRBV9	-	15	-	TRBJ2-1	TGTGCCAGCAGCGTAGACCCGGGAAGGTACAATGAGCAGTTCTTC	CASSVDPGRYNEQFF
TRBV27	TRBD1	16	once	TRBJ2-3	TGTGCCAGCAGCTCGGACAGGGGGTTTACCACAGATACGCAGTATTTT	CASSSDRGFTTDTQYF
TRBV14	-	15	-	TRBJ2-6	TGTGCCAGCAGCCAGGGGAGCTCTGGGGCCAACGTCCTGACTTTC	CASSQGSSGANVLTF
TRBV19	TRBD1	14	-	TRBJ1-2	TGTGCCAGTAGACCGGGACAGCGCCACTATGGCTACACCTTC	CASRPGQRHYGYTF
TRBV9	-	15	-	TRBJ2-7	TGTGCCAGCAGCGTAGAAGGGGGGGCCTACTACGAGCAGTACTTC	CASSVEGGAYYEQYF
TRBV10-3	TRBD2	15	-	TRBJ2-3	TGTGCCATCAGTGATCGCGGGGGGGCCTTGGATACGCAGTATTTT	CAISDRGGALDTQYF